These T cell receptor beta chains were read from a single sample in a study of shared clonotypes between healthy human individuals. Method: immunoSEQ multiplex PCR; TCRdb's copy keeps in-frame clones and lacks some. This sample has some 2,000,000 clones; 85% to 95% occur once, and the top ten carry 0.9% to 1.3%. The sequencing sample was made of naive CD8+ T cells sorted from blood. The source of these receptors is a man aged 18 to 30 in good health. Each CDR3 is given with its conserved first and last residue. The D gene is left open where the match is weak. Not every row has a clone size; where given, it reads once, few, many or a size class.

j_call | v_call | d_call | clone_size | cdr3_nt | cdr3_aa
TRBJ1-1 | TRBV5-4 | TRBD1 | - | TGTGCCAGCAGCTTAGGGACAGGGTCAGTCAGTGAAGCTTTCTTT | CASSLGTGSVSEAFF
TRBJ2-3 | TRBV2 | - | - | TGTGCCAGCAGTGACTTAGCGTTCCTCACAGATACGCAGTATTTT | CASSDLAFLTDTQYF
TRBJ2-7 | TRBV4-1 | - | - | TGCGCCAGCAGCCAAGTAAGAGGGGCGTACGAGCAGTACTTC | CASSQVRGAYEQYF
TRBJ1-1 | TRBV27 | - | - | TGTGCCAGCAGTTTGCGGATTAGCGACACTGAAGCTTTCTTT | CASSLRISDTEAFF
TRBJ2-2 | TRBV10-3 | TRBD1 | - | TGTGCCATCGGGGGACAGGGTAACACCGGGGAGCTGTTTTTT | CAIGGQGNTGELFF
TRBJ2-5 | TRBV9 | - | - | TGTGCCAGCAGCGTAGCATTGGTAGCAGAGACCCAGTACTTC | CASSVALVAETQYF
TRBJ2-7 | TRBV18 | TRBD2 | - | TGTGCCAGCTCACGGGAGGGAGTCGAGCAGTACTTC | CASSREGVEQYF
TRBJ2-7 | TRBV6-5 | - | - | TGTGCCAGCAGTTACTCACTCGAGTACGAGCAGTACTTC | CASSYSLEYEQYF
TRBJ1-1 | TRBV13 | - | - | TGTGCCAGCAGCTTACGGGGTTTCGGGGTCCCTGAAGCTTTCTTT | CASSLRGFGVPEAFF
TRBJ2-1 | TRBV5-1 | - | once | TGCGCCAGCAGCTTGGTCGGGGGCCCGTACAATGAGCAGTTCTTC | CASSLVGGPYNEQFF
TRBJ1-2 | TRBV6-5 | - | - | TGTGCCAGCAGTTACTCCCAGAACGGGATCAACTATGGCTACACCTTC | CASSYSQNGINYGYTF
TRBJ2-7 | TRBV6-5 | - | - | TGTGCCAGCAGTTACGGCGTGGTCTACGAGCAGTACTTC | CASSYGVVYEQYF
TRBJ1-2 | TRBV27 | - | - | TGTGCCAGCAGCCCAGGCTATGGCTACACCTTC | CASSPGYGYTF
TRBJ2-5 | TRBV5-4 | - | - | TGTGCCAGCAGCTCCCAGGGAGCAGGGGAAGAGACCCAGTACTTC | CASSSQGAGEETQYF
TRBJ2-5 | TRBV2 | TRBD1 | - | TGTGCCAGCAGTGGAGGCAGGGGGCAAGAAGAGACCCAGTACTTC | CASSGGRGQEETQYF
TRBJ2-7 | TRBV11-2 | - | - | TGTGCCAGCAGCTTAGGTCCGACTACCTACGAGCAGTACTTC | CASSLGPTTYEQYF
TRBJ2-1 | TRBV13 | TRBD2 | - | TGTGCCAGCAGCGACGGACTAGCGGGGAACAATGAGCAGTTCTTC | CASSDGLAGNNEQFF
TRBJ2-7 | TRBV5-6 | - | - | TGTGCCAGCAGCATCGGGCTCTCCTCCTACGAGCAGTACTTC | CASSIGLSSYEQYF
TRBJ2-1 | TRBV9 | - | once | TGTGCCAGCAGCGTAGACAGGGATGAGCAGTTCTTC | CASSVDRDEQFF
TRBJ1-2 | TRBV5-6 | - | - | TGTGCCAGCAGCTTGCTCAGGGATGGCTACACCTTC | CASSLLRDGYTF
TRBJ2-7 | TRBV28 | TRBD2 | - | TGTGCCAGCAGTCCCTTATCAACCCTTAGCGGGGGGGCCGGCGAGCAGTACTTC | CASSPLSTLSGGAGEQYF
TRBJ2-2 | TRBV10-2 | TRBD2 | - | TGCGCCAGCAGTGAAGGGACTAGCGGGAGTCGGGGGGAGCTGTTTTTT | CASSEGTSGSRGELFF